This T cell receptor beta chain originates from a study of blood T cell repertoires in COVID-19. In the study overall: Sources were T cells, B-cell-depleted T cells, or PBMCs; the material itself was cDNA or gDNA.

The Seattle patients joined while their infection was active and were tracked longitudinally afterward. Sequenced by immunoSEQ multiplex PCR; TCRdb stores in-frame clones only, minus some. Of roughly 180,000 clones in the sample, around 95% are singletons; the top ten hold 0.76%. Per the germline V gene, CDR1 is MNHEY and CDR2 is SMNVEV (reference sequence). This CDR3 is built from 15 residues. The V end lost 1 base, the J end lost 2 bases, and 9 bases lay between the germline ends. The sample taken for sequencing was peripheral blood. The V gene is TRBV27, the J gene TRBJ2-4; D gene unclear. This receptor was obtained from a man between 25 and 39 years old with COVID-19, enrolled during active disease. The CDR3 DNA is TGTGCCAGCAGTTTATACTTGCATCCCAAAAACATTCAGTACTTC. Translated, it gives CASSLYLHPKNIQYF.